This T cell receptor beta chain was profiled in a study of T cells in Graves' hyperthyroidism and ophthalmopathy. About the study: Peripheral blood draws took place at initial diagnosis, ahead of any treatment. Study findings and constraints: Blood also contained most expanded thyroid clonotypes above 0.001.

The V and J ends lost 5 bases and 1 base, in that order; junction bases with no gene match: 3. This CDR3 spans 14 amino acids. The germline V gene has CDR1 MNHEY and CDR2 SMNVEV (reference sequence). Amplified regions were TCR beta CDR3 sequences from RNA transcripts. A set of HTBI primers served as the primers for a first-round RT-PCR of the TCR CDR3. MiXCR was run by TCRdb on the multiplex PCR reads, yielding one entry per CDR3 protein. The table shows about 400,000 distinct CDR3 sequences, with 15% occurring only once. This clonotype was observed many times. The antigen remains unidentified. Hyperthyroidism was newly diagnosed in patients aged 18 to 65 (duration under 2 months). Orbital computed tomography and thyroid ultrasound, together with serum TRAb and thyroxine and clinical symptoms, were used for diagnoses.

The chain uses TRBV27 and TRBJ1-1; 8 bases are a match to TRBD1. The specimen sequenced was blood. The TCR was taken from a woman aged 25 to 45 with Graves' hyperthyroidism. The DNA of the CDR3 is TGTGCCAGCAGTCCCGACAGGGGGAACACTGAAGCTTTCTTT. Encoded protein: CASSPDRGNTEAFF.